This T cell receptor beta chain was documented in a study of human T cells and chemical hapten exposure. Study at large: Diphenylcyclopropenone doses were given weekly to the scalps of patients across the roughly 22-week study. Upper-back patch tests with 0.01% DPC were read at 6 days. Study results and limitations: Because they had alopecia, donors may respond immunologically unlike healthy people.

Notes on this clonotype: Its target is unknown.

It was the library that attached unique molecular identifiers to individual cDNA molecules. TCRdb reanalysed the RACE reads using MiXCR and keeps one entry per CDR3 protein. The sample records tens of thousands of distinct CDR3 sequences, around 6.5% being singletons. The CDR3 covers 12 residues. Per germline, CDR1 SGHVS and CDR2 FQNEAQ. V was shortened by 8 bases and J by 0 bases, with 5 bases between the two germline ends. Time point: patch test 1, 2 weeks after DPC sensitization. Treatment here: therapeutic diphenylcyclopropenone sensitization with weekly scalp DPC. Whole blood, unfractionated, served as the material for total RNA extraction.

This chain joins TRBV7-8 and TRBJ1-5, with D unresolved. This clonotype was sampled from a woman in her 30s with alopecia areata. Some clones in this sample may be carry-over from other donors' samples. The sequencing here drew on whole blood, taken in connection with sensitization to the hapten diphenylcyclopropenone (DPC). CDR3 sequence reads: CASGGSNQPQHF. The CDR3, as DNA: TGTGCCAGCGGCGGTAGCAATCAGCCCCAGCATTTT. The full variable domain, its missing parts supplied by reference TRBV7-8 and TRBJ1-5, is GAGVSQSPRYKVAKRGQDVALRCDPISGHVSLFWYQQALGQGPEFLTYFQNEAQLDKSGLPSDRFFAERPEGSVSTLKIQRTQQEDSAVYLCASGGSNQPQHFGDGTRLSIL.